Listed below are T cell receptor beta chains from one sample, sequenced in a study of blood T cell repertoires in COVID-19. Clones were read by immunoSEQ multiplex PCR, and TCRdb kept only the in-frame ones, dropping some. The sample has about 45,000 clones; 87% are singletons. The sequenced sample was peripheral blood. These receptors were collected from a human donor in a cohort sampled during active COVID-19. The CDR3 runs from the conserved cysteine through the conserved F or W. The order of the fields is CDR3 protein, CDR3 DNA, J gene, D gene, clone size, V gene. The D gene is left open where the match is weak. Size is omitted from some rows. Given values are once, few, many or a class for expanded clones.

CASSQVGDSEQYF TGCGCCAGCAGCCAAGTGGGGGACAGCGAGCAGTACTTC TRBJ2-7 TRBD1 NA TRBV4-1
CASSATGPNGYTF TGTGCCAGCAGCGCGACAGGGCCAAATGGCTACACCTTC TRBJ1-2 TRBD1 NA TRBV2
CATSESGRGGYTF TGTGCCACCAGTGAATCAGGGAGGGGTGGCTACACCTTC TRBJ1-2 NA NA TRBV24-1
CASSLVLATHKDEQYF TGTGCCAGCAGCTTGGTACTAGCGACACATAAGGACGAGCAGTACTTC TRBJ2-7 TRBD2 few TRBV5-4
CASSPAYEQYF TGTGCCAGCAGTCCGGCCTACGAGCAGTACTTC TRBJ2-7 NA NA TRBV6-2/TRBV6-3
CASSLNNRAGELFF TGTGCCAGCAGTTTAAATAACAGGGCCGGGGAGCTGTTTTTT TRBJ2-2 NA NA TRBV28
CASSPFGANVLTF TGTGCCAGCTCCCCCTTTGGGGCCAACGTCCTGACTTTC TRBJ2-6 NA NA TRBV5-6
CASSRDRGTSYEQYF TGTGCCAGCAGCAGAGACAGGGGGACCTCCTACGAGCAGTACTTC TRBJ2-7 TRBD1 NA TRBV5-4
CASSYLRGEQFF TGTGCCAGCAGTTACCTTAGGGGTGAGCAGTTCTTC TRBJ2-1 NA NA TRBV6-5
CASSQDREELEPKGSYEQYF TGTGCCAGCAGCCAAGACAGGGAAGAGTTGGAGCCCAAGGGGTCCTACGAGCAGTACTTC TRBJ2-7 NA NA TRBV3-1/TRBV3-2
CASSRSSGSSYNEQFF TGTGCCAGCTCACGGTCTAGCGGGAGCTCCTACAATGAGCAGTTCTTC TRBJ2-1 TRBD2 NA TRBV18
CASSFGLAGPSGANVLTF TGTGCCAGCAGCTTTGGACTAGCGGGACCCTCTGGGGCCAACGTCCTGACTTTC TRBJ2-6 TRBD2 NA TRBV5-4
CASSPRTGTVDEKLFF TGTGCCAGCAGCCCCAGGACCGGGACAGTTGATGAAAAACTGTTTTTT TRBJ1-4 TRBD1 NA TRBV2
CASSPHSAGPLNEQFF TGTGCCAGCAGCCCCCACTCAGCGGGACCCCTCAATGAGCAGTTCTTC TRBJ2-1 TRBD2 once TRBV7-9
CASSLGGGTTYEQYF TGTGCCAGCAGCTTGGGGGGCGGGACGACCTACGAGCAGTACTTC TRBJ2-7 NA NA TRBV5-4
CAIGREVWVTDTQYF TGTGCCATTGGCCGGGAAGTCTGGGTGACAGATACGCAGTATTTT TRBJ2-3 NA NA TRBV6-5
CASSPPGLRYEQYF TGCGCCAGCAGCCCCCCGGGACTACGGTACGAGCAGTACTTC TRBJ2-7 TRBD2 NA TRBV4-1
CASSFRRGRAVKTQYF TGTGCCAGCAGCTTTCGGCGTGGGAGAGCGGTGAAGACCCAGTACTTC TRBJ2-5 NA NA TRBV7-4
CASSQGHGREQFF TGCGCCAGCAGCCAAGGGCACGGGAGGGAGCAGTTCTTC TRBJ2-1 TRBD2 NA TRBV4-3
CASSTGQGHEQFF TGTGCCAGTAGTACCGGACAGGGCCATGAGCAGTTCTTC TRBJ2-1 TRBD1 NA TRBV19
CASSFSWTGVNQPQHF TGTGCCAGCAGCTTTTCGTGGACAGGGGTCAATCAGCCCCAGCATTTT TRBJ1-5 TRBD1 NA TRBV5-5
CASSFLAGGANTGELFF TGTGCCAGCAGTTTCCTAGCGGGAGGAGCCAACACCGGGGAGCTGTTTTTT TRBJ2-2 TRBD2 NA TRBV27
CASSPRLAGGPWGDTQYF TGTGCCAGCAGCCCCCGACTAGCGGGAGGGCCATGGGGAGATACGCAGTATTTT TRBJ2-3 TRBD2 NA TRBV13
CASRIDRGPGNTIYF TGTGCCAGCAGAATCGACAGGGGGCCAGGAAACACCATATATTTT TRBJ1-3 TRBD1 NA TRBV6-5
CASSLGSVNEQYF TGTGCCAGCAGCTTAGGGTCAGTAAACGAGCAGTACTTC TRBJ2-7 NA NA TRBV7-9
CASSQDLTAYGYTF TGTGCCAGCAGCCAAGATCTGACAGCCTATGGCTACACCTTC TRBJ1-2 NA NA TRBV3-1/TRBV3-2
CASSAGIAGEKYEQYF TGTGCCAGCAGCGCAGGAATAGCGGGAGAGAAGTACGAGCAGTACTTC TRBJ2-7 TRBD2 once TRBV11-2
CASSLFSVYNEQFF TGTGCCAGCAGCTTATTCTCCGTTTACAATGAGCAGTTCTTC TRBJ2-1 NA NA TRBV13
CASSLGTSGNNEQFF TGTGCCAGCAGCTTAGGGACTAGCGGGAACAATGAGCAGTTCTTC TRBJ2-1 TRBD2 NA TRBV7-9
CASSQISGRAAGELFF TGTGCCAGCAGCCAAATTAGCGGGAGGGCCGCCGGGGAGCTGTTTTTT TRBJ2-2 TRBD2 NA TRBV3-1/TRBV3-2
CASSYSGTSGVYNEQFF TGTGCCAGCAGTTACAGTGGGACTAGCGGGGTCTACAATGAGCAGTTCTTC TRBJ2-1 TRBD2 NA TRBV6-2/TRBV6-3
CASTGTGWVSGANVLTF TGTGCCAGCACCGGGACAGGGTGGGTGTCTGGGGCCAACGTCCTGACTTTC TRBJ2-6 TRBD1 NA TRBV14
CASSLQGLAGEEQFF TGTGCCAGCAGCTTACAGGGACTAGCGGGAGAGGAGCAGTTCTTC TRBJ2-1 TRBD2 NA TRBV7-8
CASSLANGLAGPDTQYF TGTGCCAGCAGCTTAGCCAATGGACTAGCGGGACCAGATACGCAGTATTTT TRBJ2-3 TRBD2 NA TRBV7-9
CASSYVVGGWEEQYF TGTGCCAGCAGTTACGTGGTGGGAGGCTGGGAAGAGCAGTACTTC TRBJ2-7 NA NA TRBV6-6
CASSEGSKDYEQYF TGTGCCAGCAGTGAAGGGAGTAAGGACTACGAGCAGTACTTC TRBJ2-7 NA NA TRBV7-8
CATDNTDRGSYEQYF TGTGCCACGGACAACACGGACAGGGGTTCTTACGAGCAGTACTTC TRBJ2-7 TRBD1 NA TRBV10-3
CASSLSAQGNTEAFF TGTGCCAGCAGCTTATCGGCTCAGGGGAACACTGAAGCTTTCTTT TRBJ1-1 NA NA TRBV13
CASSPRTGELNEQFF TGTGCCAGCAGCCCCAGGACGGGAGAGTTGAATGAGCAGTTCTTC TRBJ2-1 NA NA TRBV5-4
CASSLQGSYEQYF TGTGCCAGCAGCTTACAGGGGTCCTACGAGCAGTACTTC TRBJ2-7 TRBD1 once TRBV5-4
CASRPSSVGSTKQFF TGCGCCAGCAGGCCCTCTAGCGTAGGAAGTACAAAGCAGTTCTTC TRBJ2-1 NA NA TRBV5-1
CASSLGSRRYF TGTGCCAGCAGTTTAGGGTCACGGAGGTACTTC TRBJ2-7 NA NA TRBV12-3/TRBV12-4
CASSSGQGSNQPQHF TGTGCCAGCAGTTCGGGACAGGGGAGCAATCAGCCCCAGCATTTT TRBJ1-5 TRBD1 few TRBV27
CASSPLASETQYF TGTGCCAGCAGCCCGCTAGCGTCCGAGACCCAGTACTTC TRBJ2-5 NA NA TRBV7-6
CASSQIAGSTDTQYF TGTGCCAGCAGCCAGATAGCGGGCAGCACAGATACGCAGTATTTT TRBJ2-3 TRBD2 NA TRBV3-1/TRBV3-2
CASSLGAYEQYF TGTGCCAGCAGCTTAGGAGCCTACGAGCAGTACTTC TRBJ2-7 NA NA TRBV11-3
CASSSKRDKPSYEQYF TGTGCCAGCAGCTCCAAAAGGGACAAACCCTCCTACGAGCAGTACTTC TRBJ2-7 NA NA TRBV7-9
CASRNGGTDTQYF TGTGCCAGCAGGAACGGAGGCACAGATACGCAGTATTTT TRBJ2-3 NA NA TRBV2
CASSLESGTSYEQYF TGTGCCAGCAGCTTAGAGTCGGGAACCTCTTACGAGCAGTACTTC TRBJ2-7 NA NA TRBV7-9
CASSTGTSGITHEQYF TGTGCCAGCAGCACAGGGACTAGCGGGATCACCCACGAGCAGTACTTC TRBJ2-7 TRBD2 few TRBV5-4
CATSGRTGGVEQYF TGTGCCACCAGCGGCCGGACAGGGGGCGTCGAGCAGTACTTC TRBJ2-7 TRBD1 NA TRBV15